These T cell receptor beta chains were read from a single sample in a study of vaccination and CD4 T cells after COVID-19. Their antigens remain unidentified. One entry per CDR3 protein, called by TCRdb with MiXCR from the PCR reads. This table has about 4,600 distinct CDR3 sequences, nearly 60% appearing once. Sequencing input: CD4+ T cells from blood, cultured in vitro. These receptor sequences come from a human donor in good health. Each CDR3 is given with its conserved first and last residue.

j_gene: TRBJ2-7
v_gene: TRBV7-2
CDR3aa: CASSWGRGEQYF

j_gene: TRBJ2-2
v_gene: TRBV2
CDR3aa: CASSEKGGAYTGELFF

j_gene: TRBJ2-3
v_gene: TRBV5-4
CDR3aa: CASSRRAADTQYF

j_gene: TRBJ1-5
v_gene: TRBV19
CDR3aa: CASTALATDQPQHF

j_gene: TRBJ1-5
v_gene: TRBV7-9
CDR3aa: CASSLYGRDRGAWSNQPQHF

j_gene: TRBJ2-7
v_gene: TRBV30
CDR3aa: CAWSPGTSVHEQYF

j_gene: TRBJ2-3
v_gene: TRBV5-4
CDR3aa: CASSSPPGQPISTDTQYF

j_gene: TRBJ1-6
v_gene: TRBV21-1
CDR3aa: CASSSRDPRSPLHF

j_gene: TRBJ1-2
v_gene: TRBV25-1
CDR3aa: CASRRGRDYGYTF

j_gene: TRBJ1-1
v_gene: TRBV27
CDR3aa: CASSFANRGPNTEAFF

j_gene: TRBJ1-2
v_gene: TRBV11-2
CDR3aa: CASRSARDRVRGYTF

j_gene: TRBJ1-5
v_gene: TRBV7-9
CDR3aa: CASAPDVQGNQPQHF

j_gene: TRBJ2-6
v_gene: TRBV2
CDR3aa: CASKAGSGANVLTF

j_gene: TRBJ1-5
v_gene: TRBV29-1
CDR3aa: CSVVWDRGSSNQPQHF

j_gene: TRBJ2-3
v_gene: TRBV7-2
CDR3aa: CASDPPSGANVLTFGSPADTQYF

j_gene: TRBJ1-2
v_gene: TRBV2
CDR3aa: CASSDEGDYTF

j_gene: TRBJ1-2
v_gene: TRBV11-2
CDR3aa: CASSRGQVGYTF

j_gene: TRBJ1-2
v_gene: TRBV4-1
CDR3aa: CASSHGYGYTF

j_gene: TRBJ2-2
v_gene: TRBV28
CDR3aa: CASSLIQGATGELFF

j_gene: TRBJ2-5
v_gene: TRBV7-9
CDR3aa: CASSSGGLETQYF

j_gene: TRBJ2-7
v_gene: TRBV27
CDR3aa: CASSFSDRGTYEQYF

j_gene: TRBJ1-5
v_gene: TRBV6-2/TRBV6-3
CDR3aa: CASRSGTYQPQHF

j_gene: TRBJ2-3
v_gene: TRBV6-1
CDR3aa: CASSIAGEDTDTQYF

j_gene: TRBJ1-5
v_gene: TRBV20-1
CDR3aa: CSARGGGNQPQHF

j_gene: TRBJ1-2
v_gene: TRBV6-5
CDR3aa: CASSSTGGGGGYTF

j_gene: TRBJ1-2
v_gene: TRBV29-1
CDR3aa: CSVRGGTGSGYTF

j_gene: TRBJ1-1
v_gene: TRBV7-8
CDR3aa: CASSSRTHTEAFF

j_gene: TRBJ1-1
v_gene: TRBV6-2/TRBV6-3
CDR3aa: CASSYHGWGQVNTEAFF

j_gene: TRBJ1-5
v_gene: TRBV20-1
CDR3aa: CSVGTGLNQPQHF

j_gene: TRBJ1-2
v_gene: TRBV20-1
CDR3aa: CSARGGGRGVSNYGYTF

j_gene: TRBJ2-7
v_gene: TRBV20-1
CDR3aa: CSAGGQGRHEQYF

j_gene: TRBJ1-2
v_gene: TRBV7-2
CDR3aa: CASRGATFNYGYTF

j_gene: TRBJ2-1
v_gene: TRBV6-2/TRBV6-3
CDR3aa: CASSYGGTYNEQFF

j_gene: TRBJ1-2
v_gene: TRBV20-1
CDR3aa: CSATTGINYGYTF

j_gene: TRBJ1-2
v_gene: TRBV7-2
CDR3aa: CASSPVSGSVNGYTF

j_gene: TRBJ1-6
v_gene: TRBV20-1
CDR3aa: CSASPPAPSGYNSPLHF

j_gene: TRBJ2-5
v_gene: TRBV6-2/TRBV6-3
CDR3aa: CASSYGETQYF